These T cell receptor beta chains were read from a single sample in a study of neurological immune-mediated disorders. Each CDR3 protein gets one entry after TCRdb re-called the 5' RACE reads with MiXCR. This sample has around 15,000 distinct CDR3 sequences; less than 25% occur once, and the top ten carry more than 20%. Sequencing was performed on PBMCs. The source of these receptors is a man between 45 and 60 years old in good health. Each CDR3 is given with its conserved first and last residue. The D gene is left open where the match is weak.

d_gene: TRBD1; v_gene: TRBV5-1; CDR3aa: CASTSTGEETQYF
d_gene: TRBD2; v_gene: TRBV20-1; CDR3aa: CSATPSGGAYNEQFF
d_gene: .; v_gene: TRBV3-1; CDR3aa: CASSPSSSEAFF
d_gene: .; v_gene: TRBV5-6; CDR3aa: CASSSQLQFYGYTF
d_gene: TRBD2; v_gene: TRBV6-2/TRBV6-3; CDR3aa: CASSRTSRVTGELFF
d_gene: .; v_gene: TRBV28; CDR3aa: CASSPGVLTLRWDTQYF
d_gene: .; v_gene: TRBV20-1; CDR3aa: CSARVLHTQYF
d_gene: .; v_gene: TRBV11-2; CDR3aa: CASSSNSGTPTQYF
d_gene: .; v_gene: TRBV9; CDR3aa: CASSVGQGGYNEQFF
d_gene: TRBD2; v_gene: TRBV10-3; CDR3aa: CAISESVRLAGVKDTQYF
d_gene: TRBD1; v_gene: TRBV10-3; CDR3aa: CAIRGGRGQQETQYF
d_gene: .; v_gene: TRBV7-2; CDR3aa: CASSFLEAGELFF
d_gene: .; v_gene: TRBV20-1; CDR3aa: CSASRQHYEQYF
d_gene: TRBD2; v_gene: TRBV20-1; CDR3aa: CSANSGSSYEQYF
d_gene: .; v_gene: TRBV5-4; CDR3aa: CASSRAEGAYEQYF
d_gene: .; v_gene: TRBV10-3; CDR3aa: CAISEGPGMNTEAFF
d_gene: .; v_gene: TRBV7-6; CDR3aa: CASSTGFGQPQHF
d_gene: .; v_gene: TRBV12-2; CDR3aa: CASRLGGINTDTQYF
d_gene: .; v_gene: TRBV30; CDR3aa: CAWSRVGLRSNQPQHF
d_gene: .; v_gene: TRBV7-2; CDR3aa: CASRSPGYEQYF
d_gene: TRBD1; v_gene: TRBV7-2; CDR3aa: CSSSLAAGQGYEQYF
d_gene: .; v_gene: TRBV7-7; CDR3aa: CASSPGGPPEKLFF
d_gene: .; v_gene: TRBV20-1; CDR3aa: CRAGRRDTQYF
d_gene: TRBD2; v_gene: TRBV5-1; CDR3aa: CASSLSGNSYNEQFF
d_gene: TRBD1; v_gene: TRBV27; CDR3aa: CASSSFPGGTNTEAFF
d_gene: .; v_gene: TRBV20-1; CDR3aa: CSARETDRQQYF
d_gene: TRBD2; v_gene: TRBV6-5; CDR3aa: CASRLAGTHEQYF
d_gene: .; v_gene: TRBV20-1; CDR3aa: CSARSGAYSPLHF
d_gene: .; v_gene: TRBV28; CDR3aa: CASGQYNSPLHF
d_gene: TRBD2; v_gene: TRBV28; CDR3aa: CASSPELAGNGELFF
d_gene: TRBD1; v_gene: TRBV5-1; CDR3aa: CASSSGQGNEKLFF
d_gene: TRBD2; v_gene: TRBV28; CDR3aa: CASSPGVSGTETQYF
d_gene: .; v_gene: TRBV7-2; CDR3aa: CASSLFGYEQYF
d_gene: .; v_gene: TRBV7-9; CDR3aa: CASSFLKPAGGGDTQYF
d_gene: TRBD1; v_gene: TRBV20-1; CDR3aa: CSASPRGRDYGYTF
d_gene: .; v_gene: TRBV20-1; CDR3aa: CSARDLRTTGELFF
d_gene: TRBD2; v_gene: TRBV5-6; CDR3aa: CASSLGLAGTGELFF
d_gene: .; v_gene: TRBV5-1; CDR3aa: CASSWTGPRADTQYF
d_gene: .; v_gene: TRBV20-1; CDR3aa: CSASPPRGYYEQYF
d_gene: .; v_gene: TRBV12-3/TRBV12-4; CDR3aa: CASSLGEGKLFF
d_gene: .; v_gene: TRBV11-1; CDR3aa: CASSTRWGDPFSYEQYF
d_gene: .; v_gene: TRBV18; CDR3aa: CASSPGTNYEQYF
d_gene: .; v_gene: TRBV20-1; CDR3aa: CSALTSGRIITDTQYF
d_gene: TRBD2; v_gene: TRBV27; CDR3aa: CASSLGGSSSYEQYF
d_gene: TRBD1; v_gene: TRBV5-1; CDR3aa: CASSRDRGEQYF
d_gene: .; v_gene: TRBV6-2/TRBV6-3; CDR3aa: CASRTFYEQYF
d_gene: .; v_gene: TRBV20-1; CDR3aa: CSARALYEQYF
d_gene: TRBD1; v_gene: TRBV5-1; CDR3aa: CASSSRVLTGTGNNEQFF
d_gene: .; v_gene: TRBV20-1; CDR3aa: CSASYEDQPQHF
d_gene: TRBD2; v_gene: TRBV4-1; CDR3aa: CASSVDGSGMYNEQFF
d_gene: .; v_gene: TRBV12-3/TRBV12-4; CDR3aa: CASSQGFWEQFF
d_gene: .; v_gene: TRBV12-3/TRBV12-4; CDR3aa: CASSLGAGVYEQYF
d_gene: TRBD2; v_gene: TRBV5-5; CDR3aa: CASSRRQPLAGTTDTQYF
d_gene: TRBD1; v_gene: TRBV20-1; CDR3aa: CSAPSGTGKYEQYF
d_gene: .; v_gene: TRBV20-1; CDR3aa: CSARVQQGYTQYF